Presented here are 14 T cell receptor beta chains from one specimen sequenced in a study of CD8+CD57+ T cells in acquired aplastic anemia. Patients sequenced had flow cytometry evidence of CD8+CD57+ cell expansion. TCR beta VDJ and CDR3 profiles were obtained from a genomic DNA template. TCRdb re-derived calls from the reads in MiXCR, one entry per CDR3 protein. The profile shows roughly 170,000 distinct CDR3 sequences, roughly 50% of them singletons. Sequenced sample: sorted CD4+, CD8+, or CD8+CD57+ T cells (not recorded which) from PBMCs. These receptors all stem from a human donor with aplastic anemia.

This clonotype occurred many times. This chain links TRBV9 with TRBJ2-6; TRBD1 is a possible D gene (6 bases). Trimming cost V 3 bases and J 1 base, with 14 bases left between them. Per germline, CDR1 SGDLS and CDR2 YYNGEE. CDR3 length: 17 residues. The CDR3 DNA follows: TGTGCCAGCAGCGCCTATGCAGGGGTATCTGGGGCCAACGTCCTGACTTTC. Protein product: CASSAYAGVSGANVLTF.

This clonotype was seen ten or more times. The J gene is TRBJ2-2, the V gene TRBV11-2; D tentatively reads TRBD1 or TRBD2 (6 bases each). The CDR3 contains 15 residues. Trimming left V 5 bases short and J 3 bases short, with 13 bases between. The germline V gene has CDR1 SGHAT and CDR2 FQNNGV. CDR3 DNA: TGTGCCAGCAGCCCCCTTCGGGGGCACACCGGGGAGCTGTTTTTT. This encodes CASSPLRGHTGELFF.

There are many counts of this clonotype. The chain recombines TRBV24-1 with TRBJ2-3, with D uncertain. Germline V gene lookup returns CDR1 KGHDR and CDR2 SFDVKD. CDR3 size: 17 residues. V lost 4 bases and J lost 1, with 17 bases in between. This CDR3 is CATSDLLSDPGTDTQYF. The CDR3 nucleotides read TGTGCCACCAGTGACCTGCTAAGTGATCCAGGCACAGATACGCAGTATTTT.

As regards this clonotype: Given a much more abundant clone one base away, this may be a read error. The chain is built from TRBV20-1 and TRBJ1-1; 7 bases are shared with TRBD1. Germline V gene data show CDR1 as DFQATT and CDR2 as SNEGSKA (reference sequence). Trimming at V came to 1 base and at J to 4 bases, leaving 9 bases not matched to a gene. This CDR3 has 15 residues. CDR3 DNA sequence: TGCAGTGCTAGAGTGGGTAGGGGGCCTGGCACTGAAGCTTTCTTT. It is translated as CSARVGRGPGTEAFF.

The gene calls are TRBV19 and TRBJ1-2, with a possible D match to TRBD1 (6 bases). The V gene's germline CDR1 is LNHDA and CDR2 SQIVND (reference sequence). V was cut by 4 bases and J by 5 bases, with 11 bases left in between. The CDR3 contains 13 residues. The CDR3 spells CASSTNREYGYTF. In DNA, the CDR3 is TGTGCCAGTAGTACAAACAGGGAGTATGGCTACACCTTC.

The rearrangement uses TRBV24-1 and TRBJ2-7; D might be TRBD1 or TRBD2, each matching 6 bases. V was cut by 9 bases and J by 4 bases, with 21 bases left in between. CDR1 and CDR2 (germline): KGHDR, SFDVKD. The CDR3 is 15 amino acids. CDR3 DNA sequence: TGTGCCACCTCTTCAAACGGGGGCGGTTGGTACGAGCAGTACTTC. Protein product: CATSSNGGGWYEQYF.

This clonotype was seen repeatedly, ten times or more. V gene TRBV2 combines with J gene TRBJ2-7, with 7 bases identical to TRBD2. From germline, CDR1 is SNHLY and CDR2 FYNNEI. The CDR3 loop spans 12 amino acids. V lost 6 bases and J lost 6; bases outside the gene matches: 5. The CDR3 spells CASRIAGSEQYF. The CDR3 nucleotides read TGTGCCAGCAGGATAGCGGGTTCCGAGCAGTACTTC.

This chain links TRBV9 with TRBJ1-2; D is undetermined. This CDR3 comprises 12 residues. Germline V gene lookup returns CDR1 SGDLS and CDR2 YYNGEE. V gave up 3 bases and J gave up 4 bases, with 7 bases separating them. CDR3 sequence: CASSESIYGYTF. Here the CDR3 DNA reads TGTGCCAGCAGCGAGAGCATCTATGGCTACACCTTC. Together with reference TRBV9 and TRBJ1-2, the CDR3 gives the full variable domain: DSGVTQTPKHLITATGQRVTLRCSPRSGDLSVYWYQQSLDQGLQFLIQYYNGEERAKGNILERFSAQQFPDLHSELNLSSLELGDSALYFCASSESIYGYTFGSGTRLTVV.

This clonotype appeared a few times. CDR3: CASSLRDEAEAFF. The CDR3 region has the DNA TGCGCCAGCAGCTTGCGGGACGAAGCTGAAGCTTTCTTT. The gene calls are TRBV5-1 and TRBJ1-1; a weak D match, TRBD1 (5 bases). Germline V gives CDR1 SGHRS, CDR2 YFSETQ. The CDR3 is 13 residues long. Trimming pared 1 base from V and 6 bases from J, leaving 10 bases between.

The chain carries TRBV29-1 and TRBJ2-7, with D hard to call. V was cut by 4 bases and J by 1 base, with 5 bases left in between. This CDR3 comprises 11 residues. Germline-derived CDR1 and CDR2 are SQVTM and ANQGSEA. The CDR3 DNA reads TGCAGCGTTGGGGGATCCTACGAGCAGTACTTC. This gives the protein CSVGGSYEQYF.

The chain uses TRBV6-4 and TRBJ1-6; tentatively, D is TRBD1 (6 bases). In germline, CDR1 is MRHNA, CDR2 SNTAGT. Trimming shortened V by 0 bases and J by 7 bases, and 13 bases separated the two germline ends. CDR3 length: 16 amino acids. This CDR3 reads CASSDSIQGSNSPLHF. The CDR3 DNA follows: TGTGCCAGCAGTGACTCGATTCAGGGGTCCAATTCACCCCTCCACTTT.

A few counts support this clonotype. The genes are TRBV18 and TRBJ1-6; D is perhaps TRBD1 (6 bases). The CDR3 has 16 residues. Germline-derived CDR1 and CDR2 are KGHSH and LQKENI. Trimming cost V 3 bases and J 8 bases, with 17 bases left between them. In DNA form, the CDR3 reads TGTGCCAGCTCACCCGGAGTAGGGGGGCCGGATTCACCCCTCCACTTT. This sequence encodes CASSPGVGGPDSPLHF.

This clonotype has only one observation. A much more abundant neighbour one base away suggests this may be a read error. The rearrangement joins TRBV3-1 to TRBJ2-7; 7 bases line up with TRBD1. The length of the CDR3 is 15 residues. The V gene's germline CDR1 is LGHDT and CDR2 YNNKEL (reference sequence). As DNA, the CDR3 is TGTGCCAGCAGCCCCTTGACAGGGAGCTCCTACGATCAGTACTTC. Its protein is CASSPLTGSSYDQYF.

In its sample, this clonotype was seen many times. This chain joins TRBV5-4 and TRBJ2-2; 14 nucleotides align to TRBD2. J was trimmed by 5 bases and V by 0 bases; bases with no gene match: 6. The CDR3 is 18 amino acids. The germline CDR1 and CDR2 sequences are SGHNT and YYREEE (reference sequence). CDR3 sequence reads: CASSLGGLAGGGTGELFF. The DNA of the CDR3 is TGTGCCAGCAGCTTGGGTGGACTAGCGGGGGGAGGTACCGGGGAGCTGTTTTTT.